Presented here are 13 T cell receptor beta chains from one specimen sequenced in a study of blood T cell repertoires in COVID-19. Assay used: immunoSEQ multiplex PCR; TCRdb lists only in-frame clones, some missing. The sample holds roughly 140,000 clones, roughly 77% seen once. Sequencing input: peripheral blood. Every receptor here comes from a man aged 60-69 years with acute or convalescent COVID-19.

The chain couples TRBV19 to TRBJ1-2, with 10 nucleotides matching TRBD1. This CDR3 contains 13 residues. In germline, CDR1 is LNHDA, CDR2 SQIVND (reference sequence). V dropped 6 bases and J dropped 7; count of bases not matched to a gene: 5. Here the CDR3 DNA reads TGTGCCAGTAGAGGACAGGGGGTCTCTGGCTACACCTTC. Translated, it gives CASRGQGVSGYTF.

This chain joins TRBV2 and TRBJ2-7; 7 bases align to TRBD2. CDR3 length equals 13 residues. V shed 10 bases and J 7 bases; nucleotides not matched to a gene: 13. Germline-derived CDR1 and CDR2 are SNHLY and FYNNEI. The CDR3 here is CATLAGVSGEQYF. DNA of the CDR3: TGTGCCACCCTGGCGGGAGTATCGGGGGAGCAGTACTTC.

In this sample, this clone turned up a few times. This chain joins TRBV27 and TRBJ2-1; TRBD2 might be the D (6 bases). CDR3 length: 14 residues. CDR1 and CDR2 (germline): MNHEY, SMNVEV (reference sequence). V was shortened by 2 bases and J by 7 bases, with 12 bases between the two germline ends. The CDR3 spells CASSLMASANEQFF. The CDR3 DNA follows: TGTGCCAGCAGTTTAATGGCTAGCGCTAATGAGCAGTTCTTC.

The rearrangement uses TRBV18 and TRBJ1-4; D remains unclear. The V end lost 1 base, the J end lost 6 bases, and 12 bases lay between the germline ends. Germline V gene lookup returns CDR1 KGHSH and CDR2 LQKENI. The CDR3 covers 15 residues. CDR3 in DNA: TGTGCCAGCTCACCACGACGGGAGCCGTATGAAAAACTGTTTTTT. Translation: CASSPRREPYEKLFF.

The rearrangement links TRBV5-4 to TRBJ2-5; no reliable D call. With 0 bases removed from V and 5 bases from J, the gap between germline ends came to 11 bases. Germline lookup yields CDR1 SGHNT and CDR2 YYREEE (reference sequence). This CDR3 is built from 14 residues. Here the CDR3 DNA reads TGTGCCAGCAGCTTGGGTCTCCGCAGGGAGACCCAGTACTTC. Its translation is CASSLGLRRETQYF.

The chain recombines TRBV7-9 with TRBJ2-7; 13 nucleotides agree with TRBD2. The CDR3 contains 16 residues. V was clipped by 4 bases and J by 0 bases; unmatched bases: 3. Germline V gene sequence: CDR1 SEHNR, CDR2 FQNEAQ (reference sequence). The CDR3 protein is CASSWGTSGISYEQYF. As DNA, the CDR3 is TGTGCCAGCAGCTGGGGGACTAGCGGGATCTCCTACGAGCAGTACTTC.

This clone appeared a single time. V gene TRBV5-4 combines with J gene TRBJ2-3; 8 nucleotides line up with TRBD2. After removal of 0 bases from V and 2 bases from J, the junction contained 5 bases not matched to a gene. The CDR3 runs to 16 residues. Per the germline V gene, CDR1 is SGHNT and CDR2 is YYREEE (reference sequence). In nucleotides, the CDR3 is TGTGCCAGCAGCTTGGAACTACTAGCGGACACAGATACGCAGTATTTT. It codes for CASSLELLADTDTQYF.

The gene calls are TRBV28 and TRBJ1-6, with D possibly being TRBD1 (6 bases). The CDR3 is 17 residues long. Germline V lookup: CDR1 MDHEN, CDR2 SYDVKM. The V end lost 5 bases, the J end lost 6 bases, and 20 bases lay between the germline ends. CDR3 region: CASSPTLQGVGNSPLHF. The CDR3, as DNA: TGTGCCAGCAGTCCCACCCTACAGGGAGTGGGTAATTCACCCCTCCACTTT.

The chain uses TRBV6-4 and TRBJ2-2; maybe TRBD2 (5 bases). The germline V gene encodes CDR1 MRHNA and CDR2 SNTAGT. The CDR3 loop spans 14 amino acids. V shed 6 bases and J shed 3 bases, with 11 bases lying between them. CDR3 in amino acids: CASRGFGDTGELFF. The CDR3 DNA reads as TGTGCCAGCAGGGGGTTCGGGGACACCGGGGAGCTGTTTTTT.

This chain uses TRBV2 with TRBJ2-2, with D tentatively TRBD1 (6 bases). CDR1 and CDR2 (germline): SNHLY, FYNNEI. The CDR3 extends over 14 amino acids. V lost 8 bases to trimming and J lost 3 bases, with 13 bases between them. CDR3 sequence: CASLRDTYTGELFF. CDR3 DNA: TGTGCCAGCCTCCGGGACACCTACACCGGGGAGCTGTTTTTT.

The chain carries TRBV9 and TRBJ2-5; the D gene is possibly TRBD2 (6 bases). The germline V and J ends were trimmed by 2 bases and 1 base, with 12 bases remaining between them. The germline V gene has CDR1 SGDLS and CDR2 YYNGEE. The length of the CDR3 is 15 residues. The CDR3 protein is CASSVGGSLQETQYF. In DNA, the CDR3 is TGTGCCAGCAGCGTCGGAGGGAGCCTCCAAGAGACCCAGTACTTC.

The gene calls are TRBV18 and TRBJ2-1, with 7 bases matching TRBD2. V lost 0 bases and J lost 12; bases outside the gene matches: 11. Germline V gene data show CDR1 as KGHSH and CDR2 as LQKENI. The CDR3 covers 15 residues. This CDR3 is CASSPPSGLEVGQFF. The CDR3 nucleotides read TGTGCCAGCTCACCACCTTCAGGACTAGAAGTCGGGCAGTTCTTC.

The chain carries TRBV9 and TRBJ2-3; TRBD1 matches 7 bases. The CDR3 runs 13 residues. Germline lookup yields CDR1 SGDLS and CDR2 YYNGEE. Trimming removed 0 bases from V and 8 bases from J; junction bases left unmatched: 3. CDR3 nucleotide sequence: TGTGCCAGCAGCGTAGAGGGGGCCGGTACGCAGTATTTT. It yields the protein CASSVEGAGTQYF.